This TCR beta chain comes out of a study of T cells in Graves' hyperthyroidism and ophthalmopathy. At least ten counts were recorded for this clonotype. Its matching antigen is unknown. Broader study findings: Most thyroid-expanded clonotypes above 0.001 were also found in blood.

Patients between 18 and 65 years old had hyperthyroidism, newly diagnosed and lasting under 2 months. Amplified TCR beta CDR3 regions came from RNA transcripts. The study used the HTBI primer set for a first-round RT-PCR of the TCR CDR3. A single record per CDR3 protein comes from TCRdb applying MiXCR to the multiplex PCR reads. The sample yields 300,000 to 400,000 distinct CDR3 sequences, over 11% seen once. Sample: blood. This TCR was sampled from a woman between 55 and 75 years old with Graves' hyperthyroidism.

The CDR3: CASVSGGVTDTQYF. The CDR3 bases are TGTGCCAGCGTTTCGGGAGGGGTCACAGATACGCAGTATTTT. The chain couples TRBV12-3 or TRBV12-4 to TRBJ2-3; 8 bases fit TRBD2. The CDR3 spans 14 residues. J gave up 2 bases and V 8 bases, and 6 bases lay outside the gene matches.